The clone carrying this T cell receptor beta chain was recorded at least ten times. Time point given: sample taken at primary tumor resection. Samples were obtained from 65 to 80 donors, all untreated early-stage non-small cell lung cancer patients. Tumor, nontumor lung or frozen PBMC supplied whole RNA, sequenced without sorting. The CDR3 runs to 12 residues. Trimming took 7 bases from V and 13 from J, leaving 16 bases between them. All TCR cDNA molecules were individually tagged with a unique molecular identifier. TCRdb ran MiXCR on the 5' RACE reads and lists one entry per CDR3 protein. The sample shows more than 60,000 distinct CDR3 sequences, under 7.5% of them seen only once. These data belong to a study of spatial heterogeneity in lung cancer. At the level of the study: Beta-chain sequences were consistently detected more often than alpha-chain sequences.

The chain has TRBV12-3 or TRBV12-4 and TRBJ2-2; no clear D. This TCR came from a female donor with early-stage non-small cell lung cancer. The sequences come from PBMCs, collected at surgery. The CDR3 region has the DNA TGTGCCAGCACTCTGACCCGCAAGCGGCTGTTTTTT. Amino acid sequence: CASTLTRKRLFF.